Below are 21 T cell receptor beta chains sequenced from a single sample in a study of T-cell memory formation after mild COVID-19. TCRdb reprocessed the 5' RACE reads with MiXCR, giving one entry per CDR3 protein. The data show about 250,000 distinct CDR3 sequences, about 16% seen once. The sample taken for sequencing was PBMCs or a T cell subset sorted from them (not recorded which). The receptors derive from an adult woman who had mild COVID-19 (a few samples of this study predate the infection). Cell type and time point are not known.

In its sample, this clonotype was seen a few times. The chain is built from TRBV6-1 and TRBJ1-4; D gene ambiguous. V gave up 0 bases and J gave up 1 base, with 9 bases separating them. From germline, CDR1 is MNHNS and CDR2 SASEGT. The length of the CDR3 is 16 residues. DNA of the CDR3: TGTGCCAGCAGTGAAGCGCTTCGCGTAACTAATGAAAAACTGTTTTTT. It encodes CASSEALRVTNEKLFF.

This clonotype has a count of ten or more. DNA of the CDR3: TGTGCCAGCAGTTTAACTAGCGGGAGTTATGAGCAGTTCTTC. It is translated as CASSLTSGSYEQFF. This sequence joins TRBV12-3 or TRBV12-4 and TRBJ2-1; 11 bases fit TRBD2. This CDR3 is built from 14 residues. The J segment lost 8 bases and the V segment lost 2 bases, leaving 2 bases of the junction unmatched.

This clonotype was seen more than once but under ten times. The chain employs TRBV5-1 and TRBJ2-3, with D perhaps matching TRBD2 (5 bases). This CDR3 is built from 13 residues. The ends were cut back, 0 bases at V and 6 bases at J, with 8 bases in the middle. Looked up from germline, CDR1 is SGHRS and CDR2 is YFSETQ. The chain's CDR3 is CASSLEGGDTQYF. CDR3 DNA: TGCGCCAGCAGCTTGGAGGGCGGGGATACGCAGTATTTT.

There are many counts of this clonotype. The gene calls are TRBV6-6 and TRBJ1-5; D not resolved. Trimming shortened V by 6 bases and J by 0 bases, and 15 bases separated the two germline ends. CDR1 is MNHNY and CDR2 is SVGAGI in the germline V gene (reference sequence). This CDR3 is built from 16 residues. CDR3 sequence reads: CASSQPPPYSNQPQHF. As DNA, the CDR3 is TGTGCCAGCAGCCAACCCCCCCCTTATAGCAATCAGCCCCAGCATTTT.

CDR3 coding DNA: TGTGCCAGCAGTGCAGACACCAACTATGGCTACACCTTC. It is translated as CASSADTNYGYTF. The J gene is TRBJ1-2, the V gene TRBV25-1; D not resolved. Germline V gives CDR1 MGHDK, CDR2 SYGVNS. Trimming left V 4 bases short and J 2 bases short, with 8 bases between. The CDR3 covers 13 residues.

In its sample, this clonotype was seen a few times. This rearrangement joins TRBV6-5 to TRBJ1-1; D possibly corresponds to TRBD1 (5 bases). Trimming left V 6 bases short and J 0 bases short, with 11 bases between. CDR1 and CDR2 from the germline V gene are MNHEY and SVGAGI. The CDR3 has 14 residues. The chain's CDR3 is CASRSPTVNTEAFF. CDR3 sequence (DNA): TGTGCCAGCAGATCCCCGACAGTGAACACTGAAGCTTTCTTT.

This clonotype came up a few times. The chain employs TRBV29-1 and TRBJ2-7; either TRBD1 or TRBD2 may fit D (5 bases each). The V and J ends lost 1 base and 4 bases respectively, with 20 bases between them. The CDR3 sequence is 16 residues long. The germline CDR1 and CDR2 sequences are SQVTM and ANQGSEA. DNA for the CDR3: TGCAGCGTTGAAGTGGGGATCGGGGCAGTTCCATACGAGCAGTACTTC. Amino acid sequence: CSVEVGIGAVPYEQYF.

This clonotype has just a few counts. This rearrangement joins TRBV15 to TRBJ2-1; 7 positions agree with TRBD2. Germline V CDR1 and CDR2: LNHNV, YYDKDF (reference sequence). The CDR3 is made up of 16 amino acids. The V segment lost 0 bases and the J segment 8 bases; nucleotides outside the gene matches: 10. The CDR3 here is CATSRDRGDGGDEQFF. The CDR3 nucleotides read TGTGCCACCAGCAGAGATCGGGGGGACGGCGGTGATGAGCAGTTCTTC. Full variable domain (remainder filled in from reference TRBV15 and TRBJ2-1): DAMVIQNPRYQVTQFGKPVTLSCSQTLNHNVMYWYQQKSSQAPKLLFHYYDKDFNNEADTPDNFQSRRPNTSFCFLDIRSPGLGDTAMYLCATSRDRGDGGDEQFFGPGTRLTVL.

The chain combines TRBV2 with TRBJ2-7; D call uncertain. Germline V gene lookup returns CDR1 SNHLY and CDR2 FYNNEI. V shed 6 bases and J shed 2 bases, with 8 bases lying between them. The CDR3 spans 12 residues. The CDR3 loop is CASSRWPYEQYF. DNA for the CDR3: TGTGCCAGCAGCCGTTGGCCCTACGAGCAGTACTTC.

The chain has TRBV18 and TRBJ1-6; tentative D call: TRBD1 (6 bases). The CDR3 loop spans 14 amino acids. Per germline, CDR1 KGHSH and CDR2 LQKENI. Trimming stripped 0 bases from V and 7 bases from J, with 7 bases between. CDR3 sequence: CASSPPDSNSPLHF. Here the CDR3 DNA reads TGTGCCAGCTCACCACCGGACAGCAATTCACCCCTCCACTTT.

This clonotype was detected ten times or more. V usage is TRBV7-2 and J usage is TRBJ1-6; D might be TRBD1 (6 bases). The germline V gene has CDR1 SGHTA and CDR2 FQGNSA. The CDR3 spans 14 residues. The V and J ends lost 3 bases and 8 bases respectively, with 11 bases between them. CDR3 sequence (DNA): TGTGCCAGCAGCTTCCGGGGGCGGGATTCACCCCTCCACTTT. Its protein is CASSFRGRDSPLHF.

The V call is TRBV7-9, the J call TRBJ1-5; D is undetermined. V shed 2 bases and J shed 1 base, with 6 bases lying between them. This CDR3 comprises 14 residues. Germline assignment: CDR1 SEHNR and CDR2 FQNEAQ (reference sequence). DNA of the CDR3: TGTGCCAGCAGCTTATGCCAGAGCAATCAGCCCCAGCATTTT. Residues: CASSLCQSNQPQHF.

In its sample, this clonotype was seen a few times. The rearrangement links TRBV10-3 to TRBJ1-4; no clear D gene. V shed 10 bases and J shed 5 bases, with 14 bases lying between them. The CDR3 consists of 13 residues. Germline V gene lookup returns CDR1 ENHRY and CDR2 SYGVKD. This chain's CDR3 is CATRVAQNEKLFF. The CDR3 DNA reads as TGTGCCACTCGTGTAGCCCAAAATGAAAAACTGTTTTTT.

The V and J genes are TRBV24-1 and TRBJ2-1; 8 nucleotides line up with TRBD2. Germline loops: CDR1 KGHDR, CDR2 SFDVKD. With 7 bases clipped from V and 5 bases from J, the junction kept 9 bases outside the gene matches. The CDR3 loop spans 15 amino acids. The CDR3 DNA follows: TGTGCCACCAGCGCGGGGGGTGGGGGGAACAATGAGCAGTTCTTC. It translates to CATSAGGGGNNEQFF.

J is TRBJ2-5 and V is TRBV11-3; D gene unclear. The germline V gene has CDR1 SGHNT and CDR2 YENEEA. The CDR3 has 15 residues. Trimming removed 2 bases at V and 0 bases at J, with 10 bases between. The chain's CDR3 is CASSLYPGYQETQYF. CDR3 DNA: TGTGCCAGCAGCTTATACCCGGGTTACCAAGAGACCCAGTACTTC. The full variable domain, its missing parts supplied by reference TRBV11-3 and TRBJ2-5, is EAGVVQSPRYKIIEKKQPVAFWCNPISGHNTLYWYLQNLGQGPELLIRYENEEAVDDSQLPKDRFSAERLKGVDSTLKIQPAELGDSAVYLCASSLYPGYQETQYFGPGTRLLVL.

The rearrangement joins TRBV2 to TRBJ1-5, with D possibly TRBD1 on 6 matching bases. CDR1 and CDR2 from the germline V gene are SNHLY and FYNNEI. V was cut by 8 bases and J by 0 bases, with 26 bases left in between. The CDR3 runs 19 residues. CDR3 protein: CASGSTGGPRGYSNQPQHF. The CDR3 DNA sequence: TGTGCCAGCGGATCGACAGGCGGCCCGCGTGGCTATAGCAATCAGCCCCAGCATTTT.

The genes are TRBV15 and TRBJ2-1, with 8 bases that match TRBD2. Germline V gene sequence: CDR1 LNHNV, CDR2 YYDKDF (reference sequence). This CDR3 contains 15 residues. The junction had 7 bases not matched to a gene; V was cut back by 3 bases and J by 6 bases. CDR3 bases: TGTGCCACCAGCAGGGGAGGCGGGGGGACCAATGAGCAGTTCTTC. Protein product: CATSRGGGGTNEQFF.

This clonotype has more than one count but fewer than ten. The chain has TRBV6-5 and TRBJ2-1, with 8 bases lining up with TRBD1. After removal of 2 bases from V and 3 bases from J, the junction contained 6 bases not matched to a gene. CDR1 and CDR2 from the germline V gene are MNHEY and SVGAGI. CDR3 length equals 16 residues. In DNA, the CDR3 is TGTGCCAGCAGTTACCGGACAGGGCAGTTCTACAATGAGCAGTTCTTC. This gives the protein CASSYRTGQFYNEQFF.

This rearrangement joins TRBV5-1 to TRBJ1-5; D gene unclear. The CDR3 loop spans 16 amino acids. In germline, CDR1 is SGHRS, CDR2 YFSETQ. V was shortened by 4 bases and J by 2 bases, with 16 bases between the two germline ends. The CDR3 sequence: CASSPNPSRGNQPQHF. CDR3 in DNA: TGCGCCAGCAGCCCCAACCCCTCACGGGGCAATCAGCCCCAGCATTTT.

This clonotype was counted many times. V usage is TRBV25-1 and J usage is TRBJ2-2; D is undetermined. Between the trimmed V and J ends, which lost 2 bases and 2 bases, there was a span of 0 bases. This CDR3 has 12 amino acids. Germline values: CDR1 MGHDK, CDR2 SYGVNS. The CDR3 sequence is CASSENTGELFF. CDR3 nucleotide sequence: TGTGCCAGCAGTGAAAACACCGGGGAGCTGTTTTTT.

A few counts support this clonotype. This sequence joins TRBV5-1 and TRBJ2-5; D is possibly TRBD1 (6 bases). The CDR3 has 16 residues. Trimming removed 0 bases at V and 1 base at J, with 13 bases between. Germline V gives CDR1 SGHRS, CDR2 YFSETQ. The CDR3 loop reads CASSLGTAIPQETQYF. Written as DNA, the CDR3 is TGCGCCAGCAGCTTGGGGACAGCGATACCCCAAGAGACCCAGTACTTC. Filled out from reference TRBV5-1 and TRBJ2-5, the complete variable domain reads KAGVTQTPRYLIKTRGQQVTLSCSPISGHRSVSWYQQTPGQGLQFLFEYFSETQRNKGNFPGRFSGRQFSNSRSEMNVSTLELGDSALYLCASSLGTAIPQETQYFGPGTRLLVL.